One and the same sample provided the 20 T cell receptor beta chains below, sequenced in a study of blood T cell repertoires in COVID-19. Libraries were prepared by immunoSEQ multiplex PCR; TCRdb keeps only in-frame clonotypes and omits some of them. The table records about 160,000 clones, 82% of them present only once. The sample was PBMCs or T cells enriched from blood (not recorded which). These receptors all come from a man between 60 and 70 years old who had recovered from COVID-19.

The rearrangement links TRBV18 to TRBJ2-1, with a possible D match to TRBD1 (6 bases). CDR1 is KGHSH, CDR2 LQKENI, per germline. The CDR3 is 14 amino acids. V was trimmed by 3 bases and J by 10 bases, leaving 16 bases between them. The CDR3 here is CASSPNRASREQFF. The CDR3 nucleotides read TGTGCCAGCTCACCCAACAGGGCCTCACGAGAGCAGTTCTTC.

CDR3 amino acids: CASSQGQLGTQHF. CDR3 coding DNA: TGTGCCAGCAGCCAAGGACAACTCGGCACCCAGCATTTT. The chain couples TRBV3-1 (or the pseudogene TRBV3-2) to TRBJ1-5; D is undetermined. V dropped 1 base and J dropped 11 bases, with 12 bases sitting between them. Germline CDR1 LGHDT, CDR2 YNNKEL (reference sequence). CDR3 length equals 13 residues.

The chain is built from TRBV6-1 and TRBJ2-7, with TRBD1 matching over 9 bases. Unmatched junction bases numbered 10, after V lost 5 bases and J lost 5 bases. The CDR3 length is 15 residues. Looked up from germline, CDR1 is MNHNS and CDR2 is SASEGT. As DNA, the CDR3 is TGTGCCAGCAGTCCTACAGGGGGCGCTCCCCACGAGCAGTACTTC. This translates into CASSPTGGAPHEQYF.

The V and J genes are TRBV5-1 and TRBJ1-1; D unclear. The V gene lost 4 bases and the J gene lost 3 bases, with 13 bases spanning the gap. This CDR3 contains 14 residues. Germline CDR1 SGHRS, CDR2 YFSETQ. The CDR3 DNA is TGCGCCAGCAGCCGAGAGCCCGTGGACACTGAAGCTTTCTTT. It yields the protein CASSREPVDTEAFF.

The V call is TRBV18, the J call TRBJ2-1; 9 nucleotides match TRBD2. The germline V gene has CDR1 KGHSH and CDR2 LQKENI. V shed 0 bases, J shed 7 bases, and the junction held 4 bases outside the gene matches. This CDR3 is 15 amino acids long. CDR3 sequence reads: CASSPPILAGNEQFF. The CDR3 bases are TGTGCCAGCTCACCACCTATACTAGCGGGTAATGAGCAGTTCTTC.

This rearrangement joins TRBV10-3 to TRBJ2-1; D might be TRBD1 (6 bases). The V gene lost 0 bases and the J gene lost 2 bases, with 14 bases spanning the gap. The CDR3 extends over 17 amino acids. CDR1 and CDR2 (germline): ENHRY, SYGVKD. The CDR3 here is CAISESPQGQTYNEQFF. CDR3 nucleotide sequence: TGTGCCATCAGTGAGTCGCCGCAGGGGCAGACCTACAATGAGCAGTTCTTC.

The chain employs TRBV5-1 and TRBJ2-2, with D perhaps TRBD2 (6 bases). This CDR3 is 15 amino acids long. CDR1 and CDR2 from the germline V gene are SGHRS and YFSETQ. V lost 5 bases and J 7 bases, leaving 18 bases between the germline ends. CDR3 residues: CASRLGSSASGELFF. Written as DNA, the CDR3 is TGCGCCAGCAGGCTCGGGAGTTCCGCCAGCGGGGAGCTGTTTTTT.

This chain uses TRBV4-2 with TRBJ2-7; unclear D gene. From germline, CDR1 is LGHNA and CDR2 YNFKEQ. This CDR3 comprises 15 residues. Trimming took off 0 bases at V and 0 bases at J, with 9 bases between the two ends. The CDR3 protein is CASSQERLFSYEQYF. The DNA for the CDR3 is TGTGCCAGCAGCCAAGAGAGACTTTTCTCCTACGAGCAGTACTTC.

The gene calls are TRBV7-2 and TRBJ2-7; no definite D call. The V end was cut by 1 base, the J end by 2 bases, with 9 bases between. CDR1 SGHTA and CDR2 FQGNSA come from the germline V gene. The CDR3 has 14 amino acids. CDR3 sequence: CASSLGRQTYEQYF. For the CDR3, the DNA is TGTGCCAGCAGCTTAGGTCGTCAGACCTACGAGCAGTACTTC. Using reference TRBV7-2 and TRBJ2-7 for the parts outside the CDR3, the full variable domain is GAGVSQSPSNKVTEKGKDVELRCDPISGHTALYWYRQSLGQGLEFLIYFQGNSAPDKSGLPSDRFSAERTGGSVSTLTIQRTQQEDSAVYLCASSLGRQTYEQYFGPGTRLTVT.

This chain links TRBV5-1 with TRBJ2-3; 11 nucleotides align to TRBD2. V shed 4 bases and J 5 bases; nucleotides not matched to a gene: 3. Germline CDR1 SGHRS, CDR2 YFSETQ. The CDR3 contains 14 residues. CDR3 sequence: CASSLGTSGDTQYF. The CDR3 DNA reads as TGCGCCAGCAGCCTCGGGACTAGCGGAGATACGCAGTATTTT.

The chain recombines TRBV7-9 with TRBJ2-7, with D maybe TRBD1 (5 bases). The CDR3 contains 14 residues. V was pared by 7 bases and J by 7 bases, with 20 bases between. The germline V gene has CDR1 SEHNR and CDR2 FQNEAQ (reference sequence). The CDR3, as DNA: TGTGCCAGCACCAGTACTATCCGGCAGGGTGAGCAGTACTTC. Its translation is CASTSTIRQGEQYF.

The chain has TRBV30 and TRBJ1-6; 11 positions match TRBD1. The CDR3 consists of 16 residues. Germline V lookup: CDR1 GTSNPN, CDR2 SVGIG (reference sequence). J was trimmed by 10 bases and V by 0 bases; bases with no gene match: 8. In DNA, the CDR3 is TGTGCCTGGAGTGTAAGGACAGGGGGCTCGGGATCACCCCTCCACTTT. It yields the protein CAWSVRTGGSGSPLHF.

The rearrangement joins TRBV6-5 to TRBJ2-5; unclear D gene. Trimming left V 6 bases short and J 5 bases short, with 16 bases between. Germline V gene data show CDR1 as MNHEY and CDR2 as SVGAGI. The CDR3 runs to 14 residues. The CDR3 region is CASSLMVGRETQYF. In DNA form, the CDR3 reads TGTGCCAGCAGCTTGATGGTTGGTCGGGAGACCCAGTACTTC.

The J gene is TRBJ2-5, the V gene TRBV19, with 10 bases aligning to TRBD2. V was pared by 7 bases and J by 3 bases, with 5 bases of the junction left unmatched. Looked up from germline, CDR1 is LNHDA and CDR2 is SQIVND (reference sequence). The CDR3 extends over 14 amino acids. The CDR3 coding sequence is TGTGCCAGTACTAGCGGGAGACTAGAAGAGACCCAGTACTTC. Residues: CASTSGRLEETQYF.

J is TRBJ1-6 and V is TRBV9; 8 positions match TRBD1. J lost 6 bases, V lost 3 bases, and 8 bases had no gene match. Looked up from germline, CDR1 is SGDLS and CDR2 is YYNGEE. The CDR3 extends over 16 amino acids. CDR3 loop: CASSGQGAFSNSPLHF. The CDR3 DNA sequence: TGTGCCAGCAGCGGGCAGGGGGCCTTCTCTAATTCACCCCTCCACTTT. Complete variable domain (other parts from reference TRBV9 and TRBJ1-6): DSGVTQTPKHLITATGQRVTLRCSPRSGDLSVYWYQQSLDQGLQFLIQYYNGEERAKGNILERFSAQQFPDLHSELNLSSLELGDSALYFCASSGQGAFSNSPLHFGNGTRLTVT.

The gene calls are TRBV24-1 and TRBJ2-1, with 7 nucleotides matching TRBD2. Looked up from germline, CDR1 is KGHDR and CDR2 is SFDVKD. The CDR3 sequence is 17 residues long. V lost 3 bases to trimming and J lost 13 bases; unmatched junction nucleotides: 20. CDR3 sequence: CATSDGRAGYVKGEQFF. Written as DNA, the CDR3 is TGTGCCACCAGTGATGGTCGAGCGGGGTACGTTAAGGGTGAACAGTTCTTC.

This clone has just a few counts. This chain uses TRBV28 with TRBJ2-4, with 7 nucleotides matching TRBD2. The CDR3 is 14 amino acids. CDR1 MDHEN and CDR2 SYDVKM come from the germline V gene. The trim removed 6 bases at V and 3 bases at J, leaving 5 bases unmatched. CDR3 amino acids: CASSPTGGKNIQYF. CDR3 sequence (DNA): TGTGCCAGCAGCCCTACGGGGGGCAAAAACATTCAGTACTTC.

This clone appeared a single time. The chain combines TRBV25-1 with TRBJ2-1; D may be TRBD2 (7 bases). Germline CDR1 is MGHDK and CDR2 is SYGVNS. The CDR3 contains 17 residues. Trimming removed 6 bases from V and 6 bases from J, with 24 bases in between. The chain's CDR3 is CASRAATGGPRGNEQFF. CDR3 sequence (DNA): TGTGCCAGCAGGGCGGCTACGGGAGGCCCCAGGGGCAATGAGCAGTTCTTC.

As to this clone: The junction shows a germline mismatch at one end, possibly a read error. This sequence joins TRBV7-7 and TRBJ2-2; D perhaps matches TRBD1 (6 bases). Looked up from germline, CDR1 is SSHAT and CDR2 is FNYEAQ (reference sequence). The CDR3 is 16 residues long. CDR3 loop: CASSARQAANTGELFF. CDR3 sequence (DNA): TGTGCTAGCAGCGCCCGACAGGCCGCGAACACCGGGGAGCTGTTTTTT.

V gene TRBV6-5 combines with J gene TRBJ2-1, with TRBD2 matching over 12 bases. V lost 4 bases and J lost 3; bases outside the gene matches: 4. The CDR3 spans 16 residues. Germline V gene lookup returns CDR1 MNHEY and CDR2 SVGAGI. In DNA, the CDR3 is TGTGCCAGCAGTTCGACTAGCGGGAGACTCTACAATGAGCAGTTCTTC. It encodes CASSSTSGRLYNEQFF.